This TCR beta chain was sequenced in a study of T cell responses to AZD1222 COVID-19 vaccine. The study's findings and limits: Donors, mostly white British, included more females; clonal diversity was possibly underestimated. At baseline, seropositivity was found in only 6 or 7 AZD1222 recipients. The span of vaccine-associated CD4 TCRs extended across spike, with dominance at 160-218 and 743-854.

The CDR3 has 16 amino acids. Germline CDR1 is SGHRS and CDR2 is YFSETQ. Trimming took off 4 bases at V and 0 bases at J, with 13 bases between the two ends. Regarding this clone: Its cognate antigen is unknown.

Method: immunoSEQ multiplex PCR; TCRdb's copy keeps in-frame clones and lacks some. The table lists some 150,000 clones, roughly 92% of them singletons. This specimen was peripheral blood, taken on day 0 of AZD1222 vaccination. This clonotype originated in an adult in good health. The chain recombines TRBV5-1 with TRBJ1-4; no reliable D call. The CDR3 bases are TGCGCCAGCAGCAATGGTATCAGATCAACTAATGAAAAACTGTTTTTT. Amino acids: CASSNGIRSTNEKLFF.